This TCR beta chain came from a study of blood T cell repertoires in COVID-19 (dated by TCRdb to 2018 to 2020). Regarding the complete study: Samples covering the acute and convalescent phases of COVID-19 were provided by collaborators in the United States, Italy and Spain. The prospective study material was composed of cDNA or gDNA derived from T cells, B-cell-depleted T cells, or PBMCs. Subjects who had been exposed to COVID-19, were actively infected with it, or had recovered from it provided the deeply sampled blood TCRbeta repertoires that made up the dataset. The repertoires were released in a freely available public database intended as a resource for research on the immune response to SARS-CoV-2. Samples were obtained from the ongoing ImmuneRACE study (first 160 participants) and from 1,200 or so subjects provided by 6 global collaborators. The sample metadata nearly always contained a de-identified subject ID, COVID-19 status, age in years and sex. Where available, HLA class I and class II types were obtained from metadata supplied by the sample provider rather than from assay-based typing. Study-level results and caveats: The quantity of clinical and demographic metadata differed by source and by participant and was supplied without curation.

TCRbeta CDR3 regions were amplified from genomic DNA using the immunoSEQ Assay, a bias-controlled multiplex PCR. As for how the authors treated the data: Nucleated cell counts per sample were estimated from amplification of reference gene primers within the assay. Sequence reads were collapsed and filtered to measure the absolute abundance of every unique TCRbeta CDR3 rearrangement. Productive Simpson clonality was computed per sample as the square root of Simpson's diversity index over productive rearrangements. TCRdb retrieved this table from immuneACCESS and kept in-frame rearrangements only. Not all clones are present; in checked studies, unresolved V genes account for under half, and no reason is known for the remainder. The V and J calls and clone size were taken over from that table, and D and trimming were inferred from the DNA. The table for this sample lists tens of thousands of clones; more than 70% of them were counted only once. Together, the top ten hold approximately 15% of the sample.

Inclusive of the bounding cysteine and phenylalanine, the CDR3 is 16 residues long. The only DNA kept is the CDR3, 48 bases in frame from the first base. V lost 1 base and J lost 2 bases, and the count of bases not matched to a germline gene is 6. According to the germline V gene, CDR1 reads SGHTA and CDR2 reads FQGNSA. Each collaborating institution followed its own protocols to collect whole blood in K2EDTA tubes. For TCRbeta analysis, collaborators shipped samples as frozen whole blood, isolated PBMCs, or DNA extracted from either of those sample types. As to this clone: It lacks a known antigen. No base-level quality is on record; no much larger clone is a single base apart.

The sequence links TRBV7-2 to TRBJ2-3; 7 junctional bases match TRBD2. Sequenced material: peripheral blood. The TCR was taken from a woman between 65 and 79 years old with acute or convalescent COVID-19. The DNA reads TGTGCCAGCAGCTTAGACCCAGCGGGAATCACAGATACGCAGTATTTT. This translates into CASSLDPAGITDTQYF.